This record concerns one TCR beta chain sequence. Assay used: immunoSEQ multiplex PCR; TCRdb lists only in-frame clones, some missing. The table lists tens of thousands of clones, approximately 87% of them singletons. The sample is drawn from a study of control samples from healthy donors and cancer patients. The CDR3 has 13 amino acids. CDR1 SGHTA and CDR2 FQGNSA come from the germline V gene. With 6 bases clipped from V and 7 bases from J, the junction kept 6 bases outside the gene matches. The sequencing input was blood. This sequence was found in a man aged 55 to 70 in good health. The V call is TRBV7-2, the J call TRBJ1-5, with 7 positions matching TRBD1. CDR3 DNA: TGTGCCAGCAGTCGACAGGGTAACCAGCCCCAGCATTTT. Protein: CASSRQGNQPQHF.